The clone carrying this TCR beta chain was seen at least ten times. The data belong to a study of T cells in Graves' hyperthyroidism and ophthalmopathy. In the study overall: Peripheral blood was secured at the point of initial diagnosis, before any treatment.

Amplified regions were TCR beta CDR3 sequences from RNA transcripts. During a first-round RT-PCR of the TCR CDR3, the HTBI primer set was used. TCRdb processed the multiplex PCR reads anew with MiXCR; each CDR3 protein has one entry. The sample lists about 500,000 distinct CDR3 sequences, approximately 16% occurring once. Sequencing was done on a sample of blood. The TCR was taken from a woman between 18 and 29 years old with Graves' hyperthyroidism.

The CDR3: CASSAGTGLTTDTQYF. CDR3 coding DNA: TGTGCCAGCTCAGCCGGGACAGGACTTACCACAGATACGCAGTATTTT. The rearrangement uses TRBV18 and TRBJ2-3; 8 bases align to TRBD1. This CDR3 has 16 residues. The germline V gene encodes CDR1 KGHSH and CDR2 LQKENI. V shed 5 bases, J shed 2 bases, and the junction held 9 bases outside the gene matches.